Detailed here is one TCR beta chain. The antigen is unknown. This specimen comes from a study of radiation and T cells in renal cell carcinoma. Study conclusions and caveats: In blood, top tumor clones expanded by 2 weeks, shrinking by 4.

The time point is: blood 2 weeks post-SBRT. Treatment defined: 15 Gy SBRT to primary tumor, nephrectomy 4 weeks later. Clones were read by immunoSEQ multiplex PCR, and TCRdb kept only the in-frame ones, dropping some. This repertoire shows roughly 120,000 clones, about 81% found once; its top ten account for approximately 1.9%. CDR3 size: 13 residues. The germline CDR1 and CDR2 sequences are SGHTA and FQGNSA. V was pared by 6 bases and J by 3 bases, with 11 bases between. The starting material was blood, obtained from a patient whose treatment included radiotherapy and nephrectomy. This clonotype was obtained from a woman in her sixties with renal cell carcinoma. V usage is TRBV7-2 and J usage is TRBJ1-1, with D unresolved. CDR3 sequence: CASSSARYTEAFF. The DNA for the CDR3 is TGTGCCAGCAGTTCAGCGAGGTACACTGAAGCTTTCTTT.